One and the same sample provided the 31 T cell receptor beta chains below, sequenced in a study of human T cells and chemical hapten exposure. Via MiXCR, TCRdb re-called the RACE reads, giving one row per CDR3 protein. The data show approximately 74,000 distinct CDR3 sequences, approximately 32% seen once. The time point denotes: patch test 1, 2 weeks after DPC sensitization. Treatment denoted: therapeutic diphenylcyclopropenone sensitization with weekly scalp DPC. This material consisted of whole blood, taken in connection with sensitization to the hapten diphenylcyclopropenone (DPC). Every receptor here comes from a man aged 40-49 years with alopecia areata. Some clones in this sample may be carry-over from other donors' samples.

Concerning this clonotype itself: No conserved phenylalanine or tryptophan is present at the end of the CDR3, so a read error is the likely explanation. J is TRBJ2-3 and V is TRBV28; no clear D gene. The germline V and J ends were trimmed by 5 bases and 2 bases, with 14 bases remaining between them. The CDR3 totals 15 residues. From germline, CDR1 is MDHEN and CDR2 SYDVKM. This chain's CDR3 is CASSAALRPTDTQYI. The CDR3 DNA sequence: TGTGCCAGCAGTGCGGCCTTGCGGCCCACAGATACGCAGTATATT.

The chain carries TRBV6-1 and TRBJ2-7; D is undetermined. Trimming shortened V by 2 bases and J by 2 bases, and 10 bases separated the two germline ends. The CDR3 contains 14 residues. Germline CDR1 and CDR2: MNHNS and SASEGT. The CDR3 nucleotides read TGTGCCAGCAGTGAAACCGAACAGACCTACGAGCAGTACTTC. Translating it yields CASSETEQTYEQYF.

This rearrangement joins TRBV20-1 to TRBJ2-3, with D possibly matching TRBD2 (5 bases). The CDR3 is made up of 15 amino acids. Germline CDR1 is DFQATT and CDR2 is SNEGSKA (reference sequence). V lost 6 bases, J lost 1 base, and 17 bases lay in between. The CDR3 protein is CSAAHGVEGTDTQYF. The CDR3 DNA reads as TGCAGTGCAGCCCACGGGGTGGAGGGCACAGATACGCAGTATTTT.

This clonotype was picked up a small number of times. The chain is built from TRBV10-3 and TRBJ1-1; maybe TRBD1 (5 bases). The CDR3 runs to 13 residues. Trimming took 1 base from V and 3 from J, leaving 6 bases between them. Germline loops: CDR1 ENHRY, CDR2 SYGVKD. The CDR3 DNA reads as TGTGCCATCAGTGAGTTAGGGGACACTGAAGCTTTCTTT. Residues: CAISELGDTEAFF.

CDR3 amino acids: CASSYSPARGLRSNTEAFF. CDR3 in DNA: TGTGCCAGCAGTTACTCCCCGGCGAGGGGGCTGAGGTCGAACACTGAAGCTTTCTTT. The rearrangement links TRBV6-2 or TRBV6-3 to TRBJ1-1, with 7 bases lining up with TRBD1. Germline trimming cut 0 bases from V and 1 base from J; bases unmatched to any gene: 14. This CDR3 spans 19 amino acids. Germline CDR1 is MNHEY and CDR2 is SVGEGT.

V usage is TRBV6-5 and J usage is TRBJ1-1; D ambiguous. Between the trimmed V and J ends, which lost 2 bases and 5 bases, there was a span of 6 bases. This CDR3 comprises 12 residues. Germline V gene sequence: CDR1 MNHEY, CDR2 SVGAGI. The CDR3 DNA sequence: TGTGCCAGCAGTTACGCGGGAACTGAAGCTTTCTTT. As protein: CASSYAGTEAFF.

As to this clonotype: One end of the junction varies from germline; a read error may be responsible. This rearrangement joins TRBV20-1 to TRBJ1-1; D is unclear. The V gene's germline CDR1 is DFQATT and CDR2 SNEGSKA (reference sequence). The CDR3 runs to 12 residues. The CDR3 protein is CSAPRRNTETFF. The DNA of the CDR3 is TGCAGTGCCCCGCGGCGGAACACTGAAACTTTCTTT.

The chain has TRBV7-2 and TRBJ2-3, with 9 bases identical to TRBD2. CDR1 and CDR2 from the germline V gene are SGHTA and FQGNSA. The trim removed 4 bases at V and 9 bases at J, leaving 2 bases unmatched. This CDR3 is 12 amino acids long. The chain's CDR3 is CASSSGLATQYF. CDR3 DNA sequence: TGTGCCAGCAGCTCCGGACTAGCGACGCAGTATTTT.

This clonotype has just a few counts. The CDR3 here is CSASLLAADTQYF. The CDR3 region has the DNA TGCAGTGCTAGCCTTCTAGCCGCAGATACGCAGTATTTT. The chain links TRBV20-1 to TRBJ2-3; TRBD2 might be the D (5 bases). Deletions cut 3 bases from V and 4 bases from J, with 11 bases between. The CDR3 has 13 amino acids. Germline V lookup: CDR1 DFQATT, CDR2 SNEGSKA (reference sequence).

The chain recombines TRBV28 with TRBJ2-7; TRBD1 agrees at 10 bases. This CDR3 is built from 15 residues. CDR1 is MDHEN and CDR2 is SYDVKM in the germline V gene. V was clipped by 5 bases and J by 5 bases; unmatched bases: 9. The DNA of the CDR3 is TGTGCCAGCAGTCCTCGGGACAGGGGTGTTCACGAGCAGTACTTC. Translated, it gives CASSPRDRGVHEQYF.

This chain uses TRBV20-1 with TRBJ2-4; D is unresolved. Germline CDR1 reads DFQATT; CDR2 reads SNEGSKA (reference sequence). V lost 5 bases, J lost 5 bases, and 7 bases lay in between. This CDR3 region has 11 residues. DNA for the CDR3: TGCAGTGCTGTCACGGAAAACATTCAGTACTTC. As protein: CSAVTENIQYF.

The chain couples TRBV7-9 to TRBJ2-7; no clear D. The CDR3 sequence is 14 residues long. V was clipped by 1 base and J by 6 bases, with 13 bases between them. The germline V gene has CDR1 SEHNR and CDR2 FQNEAQ (reference sequence). CDR3 region: CASSLVAGFVEQYF. The CDR3 DNA follows: TGTGCCAGCAGCTTAGTTGCAGGTTTCGTCGAGCAGTACTTC.

This clonotype was detected only a few times. The rearrangement links TRBV28 to TRBJ1-1; no clear D. V lost 5 bases and J lost 4, with 5 bases in between. The germline V gene encodes CDR1 MDHEN and CDR2 SYDVKM. The CDR3 consists of 11 residues. CDR3 bases: TGTGCCAGCAGTCGGGTCACTGAAGCTTTCTTT. Translation: CASSRVTEAFF.

Only a few counts were recorded for this clonotype. The CDR3 sequence is CASSKARDQETQYF. Here the CDR3 DNA reads TGTGCCAGCAGCAAGGCCAGGGACCAAGAGACCCAGTACTTC. V is TRBV7-2 and J is TRBJ2-5; maybe TRBD1 (5 bases). This CDR3 has 14 residues. Germline loops: CDR1 SGHTA, CDR2 FQGNSA. The ends were cut back, 5 bases at V and 0 bases at J, with 10 bases in the middle.

This sequence joins TRBV13 and TRBJ2-7; TRBD2 is a possible D gene (7 bases). This CDR3 has 16 residues. Germline CDR1 and CDR2: PRHDT and FYEKMQ (reference sequence). The ends were cut back, 0 bases at V and 2 bases at J, with 14 bases in the middle. The chain's CDR3 is CASSLGRRGAPYEQYF. The CDR3 DNA reads as TGTGCCAGCAGCTTAGGACGACGGGGGGCCCCCTACGAGCAGTACTTC.

This clonotype was seen more than once but under ten times. V usage is TRBV10-3 and J usage is TRBJ2-5; 8 bases agree with TRBD2. J lost 1 base, V lost 4 bases, and 2 bases had no gene match. Germline CDR1 reads ENHRY; CDR2 reads SYGVKD. This CDR3 is 14 amino acids long. The CDR3 nucleotides are TGTGCCATCAGTGTCGGGGGGGCCCAAGAGACCCAGTACTTC. Protein sequence: CAISVGGAQETQYF.

The rearrangement joins TRBV12-3 or TRBV12-4 to TRBJ2-7; D call uncertain. The CDR3 loop spans 13 amino acids. The V end lost 3 bases, the J end lost 2 bases, and 8 bases lay between the germline ends. The CDR3, as DNA: TGTGCCAGCAGTTTGGTCGGACCCTACGAGCAGTACTTC. Encoded protein: CASSLVGPYEQYF.

The chain couples TRBV7-6 to TRBJ2-1, with TRBD2 as a possible D gene (6 bases). CDR3 length: 15 amino acids. The V gene lost 4 bases and the J gene lost 6 bases, with 16 bases spanning the gap. CDR1 is SGHVS and CDR2 is FNYEAQ in the germline V gene. The CDR3 coding sequence is TGTGCCAGCAGCTCGACTAGGAGTCTCGGCAATGAGCAGTTCTTC. Residues: CASSSTRSLGNEQFF.

This clonotype was found a few times. The V call is TRBV10-3, the J call TRBJ2-1, with D maybe TRBD1 (6 bases). This CDR3 is built from 18 residues. Trimming left V 0 bases short and J 0 bases short, with 15 bases between. Germline CDR1 reads ENHRY; CDR2 reads SYGVKD. CDR3 nucleotides: TGTGCCATCAGTGAGTCCCCGCCAGGGGTCAGCTCCTACAATGAGCAGTTCTTC. This translates into CAISESPPGVSSYNEQFF.

This clonotype was seen a handful of times. This chain connects TRBV6-5 to TRBJ2-1; D is uncertain. Germline V gene data show CDR1 as MNHEY and CDR2 as SVGAGI. The CDR3 runs 15 residues. Deletions cut 5 bases from V and 5 bases from J, with 16 bases between. The CDR3 sequence is CASSPTYQPHNEQFF. CDR3 nucleotides: TGTGCCAGCAGTCCGACATACCAACCCCACAATGAGCAGTTCTTC.

There are a few counts of this clonotype. The chain employs TRBV10-1 and TRBJ1-4; D is unresolved. This CDR3 contains 13 residues. CDR1 WNHNN and CDR2 SYGVQD come from the germline V gene (reference sequence). The ends were cut back, 4 bases at V and 4 bases at J, with 7 bases in the middle. Here the CDR3 reads CASSGSLNEKLFF. The CDR3 nucleotides read TGCGCCAGCAGTGGCAGTCTTAATGAAAAACTGTTTTTT.

This clonotype has more than one count but fewer than ten. The chain combines TRBV10-3 with TRBJ1-5; D gene uncertain. Germline assignment: CDR1 ENHRY and CDR2 SYGVKD. The CDR3 extends over 14 amino acids. The V end lost 5 bases, the J end lost 4 bases, and 12 bases lay between the germline ends. The CDR3 DNA reads TGTGCCATCAGTCGACAAGGACGGAATCAGCCCCAGCATTTT. This codes for CAISRQGRNQPQHF.

The table lists this clonotype with a few counts. The chain joins TRBV12-3 or TRBV12-4 to TRBJ2-7; D might be TRBD1 or TRBD2, each matching 5 bases. V lost 4 bases to trimming and J lost 4 bases, with 17 bases between them. The CDR3 sequence is 15 residues long. CDR3 residues: CASSYRMGVSYEQYF. The CDR3 DNA sequence: TGTGCCAGCAGTTACCGGATGGGGGTCTCGTACGAGCAGTACTTC.

As regards this clonotype: Just one base apart from a much larger clone, this may be a read error. The rearrangement joins TRBV3-1 to TRBJ1-1; 7 bases map to TRBD1. Germline loops: CDR1 LGHDT, CDR2 YNNKEL (reference sequence). The CDR3 runs to 12 residues. The CDR3 region has the DNA TGTGCCAGCAGCCAGACAGGGCTTGAAACTTTCTTT. It yields the protein CASSQTGLETFF.

This clonotype was counted between two and nine times. The rearrangement joins TRBV10-3 to TRBJ1-5; 8 bases map to TRBD1. With V trimmed by 3 bases and J by 5 bases, 3 bases remained unmatched. This CDR3 is 14 amino acids long. Germline CDR1 ENHRY, CDR2 SYGVKD. The CDR3 loop is CAISEGTGYQPQHF. The DNA of the CDR3 is TGTGCCATCAGTGAAGGGACAGGATATCAGCCCCAGCATTTT.

This clonotype was seen a few times. The gene calls are TRBV6-5 and TRBJ2-2; TRBD2 matches at 7 bases. Germline-derived CDR1 and CDR2 are MNHEY and SVGAGI. The J segment lost 6 bases and the V segment lost 0 bases, leaving 4 bases of the junction unmatched. This CDR3 is 15 amino acids long. The CDR3 DNA reads as TGTGCCAGCAGTTACTCGGCGGGAGTACCCGGGGAGCTGTTTTTT. Its protein is CASSYSAGVPGELFF.

The genes are TRBV28 and TRBJ2-1, with 7 bases matching TRBD2. CDR1 is MDHEN and CDR2 is SYDVKM in the germline V gene. This CDR3 contains 16 residues. J lost 4 bases, V lost 5 bases, and 11 bases had no gene match. The CDR3 DNA sequence: TGTGCCAGCAGTACGCGATATAGCGGGCCTTACAATGAGCAGTTCTTC. Translated: CASSTRYSGPYNEQFF.

The chain's CDR3 is CASFRGTLKTFF. CDR3 bases: TGTGCCAGCTTCCGAGGAACACTGAAAACTTTCTTT. This chain uses TRBV21-1 with TRBJ1-1. TRBV21-1 represents a pseudogene. The CDR3 is 12 amino acids.

This chain uses TRBV12-3 or TRBV12-4 with TRBJ1-1; 8 bases are a match to TRBD1. The CDR3 is 14 amino acids. V gave up 5 bases and J gave up 0 bases; unmatched junction bases: 2. CDR3 residues: CASSHRGMNTEAFF. The DNA of the CDR3 is TGTGCCAGCAGTCACAGGGGGATGAACACTGAAGCTTTCTTT.

The chain employs TRBV29-1 and TRBJ2-7; 7 bases are a match to TRBD2. The germline V gene encodes CDR1 SQVTM and CDR2 ANQGSEA. V dropped 4 bases and J dropped 2; count of bases not matched to a gene: 8. CDR3 length: 14 residues. CDR3 sequence (DNA): TGCAGCGTTGGGGAGCGGGGCGAAGCCTACGAGCAGTACTTC. Protein product: CSVGERGEAYEQYF.

This rearrangement joins TRBV7-9 to TRBJ1-1, with a tentative D call TRBD1 (5 bases). Germline V gene data show CDR1 as SEHNR and CDR2 as FQNEAQ (reference sequence). This CDR3 region has 15 residues. V was clipped by 2 bases and J by 1 base, with 11 bases between them. CDR3 coding DNA: TGTGCCAGCAGCTTAAGGGACGGCACGAACACTGAAGCTTTCTTT. Translated, it gives CASSLRDGTNTEAFF.